One sample yielded the 28 T cell receptor beta chains listed below, sequenced in a study of monozygotic twins with cystic fibrosis. TCRdb's table, derived via immunoSEQ multiplex PCR, lists solely in-frame clones and lacks some. The sample consists of around 10,000 clones, more than 99% of them appearing once. Sequencing was carried out using blood. These receptors came from a man aged 18-30 years with cystic fibrosis.

The rearrangement links TRBV28 to TRBJ1-5; TRBD1 is a possible D gene (5 bases). The CDR3 spans 15 residues. V was cut by 3 bases and J by 0 bases, with 9 bases left in between. CDR1 and CDR2 (germline): MDHEN, SYDVKM. The CDR3 protein is CASSLGDYSNQPQHF. The DNA of the CDR3 is TGTGCCAGCAGTTTGGGGGATTATAGCAATCAGCCCCAGCATTTT. Looking up the rest from reference TRBV28 and TRBJ1-5 gives the full variable domain: DVKVTQSSRYLVKRTGEKVFLECVQDMDHENMFWYRQDPGLGLRLIYFSYDVKMKEKGDIPEGYSVSREKKERFSLILESASTNQTSMYLCASSLGDYSNQPQHFGDGTRLSIL.

The V and J genes are TRBV5-6 and TRBJ1-1, with D hard to call. Germline lookup yields CDR1 SGHDT and CDR2 YYEEEE. This CDR3 region has 13 residues. V lost 0 bases, J lost 3 bases, and 6 bases lay in between. The CDR3 DNA follows: TGTGCCAGCAGCTTGGGGCAGTACACTGAAGCTTTCTTT. Its translation is CASSLGQYTEAFF.

The chain carries TRBV2 and TRBJ2-5; D perhaps matches TRBD1 (6 bases). From germline, CDR1 is SNHLY and CDR2 FYNNEI. The CDR3 length is 14 residues. V was trimmed by 3 bases and J by 2 bases, leaving 10 bases between them. CDR3 in amino acids: CASSELGTQETQYF. The CDR3 DNA is TGTGCCAGCAGTGAGTTAGGGACACAAGAGACCCAGTACTTC.

This chain connects TRBV5-1 to TRBJ2-5; D gene unclear. With 4 bases removed from V and 5 bases from J, the gap between germline ends came to 9 bases. The CDR3 length is 12 residues. Per the germline V gene, CDR1 is SGHRS and CDR2 is YFSETQ. This CDR3 is CASSPSRETQYF. The CDR3 region has the DNA TGCGCCAGCAGCCCCTCCAGGGAGACCCAGTACTTC.

The CDR3 region has the DNA TGTGCCAGCAGTGTAGACAGGGTTGGGACAGATACGCAGTATTTT. It translates to CASSVDRVGTDTQYF. The chain is built from TRBV6-1 and TRBJ2-3; 7 bases agree with TRBD1. CDR1 and CDR2 from the germline V gene are MNHNS and SASEGT. The V segment lost 4 bases and the J segment 3 bases; nucleotides outside the gene matches: 7. The length of the CDR3 is 15 residues.

The chain recombines TRBV20-1 with TRBJ1-2; TRBD1 matches 8 bases. The CDR3 sequence is 10 residues long. Germline trimming cut 5 bases from V and 8 bases from J; bases unmatched to any gene: 1. Per the germline V gene, CDR1 is DFQATT and CDR2 is SNEGSKA (reference sequence). For the CDR3, the DNA is TGCAGTGCTCAGGGGGCGGGCTACACCTTC. Translated, it gives CSAQGAGYTF.

The gene calls are TRBV2 and TRBJ2-1; D remains ambiguous. The CDR3 is made up of 14 amino acids. Germline loops: CDR1 SNHLY, CDR2 FYNNEI. The germline V and J ends were trimmed by 3 bases and 6 bases, with 12 bases remaining between them. The CDR3 coding sequence is TGTGCCAGCAGTGACGGAATCCGATCCAATGAGCAGTTCTTC. Its translation is CASSDGIRSNEQFF.

The chain has TRBV19 and TRBJ1-2; D gene unclear. Trimming took 6 bases from V and 0 from J, leaving 11 bases between them. This CDR3 contains 14 residues. Germline CDR1 LNHDA, CDR2 SQIVND (reference sequence). The CDR3 loop reads CASSPMRANYGYTF. The CDR3 DNA reads TGTGCCAGTAGCCCAATGAGGGCTAACTATGGCTACACCTTC. Full variable domain (missing parts from reference TRBV19 and TRBJ1-2): DGGITQSPKYLFRKEGQNVTLSCEQNLNHDAMYWYRQDPGQGLRLIYYSQIVNDFQKGDIAEGYSVSREKKESFPLTVTSAQKNPTAFYLCASSPMRANYGYTFGSGTRLTVV.

The V call is TRBV9, the J call TRBJ1-2; the D is unclear. V gave up 4 bases and J gave up 3 bases, with 13 bases separating them. Germline lookup yields CDR1 SGDLS and CDR2 YYNGEE. The CDR3 has 14 amino acids. The CDR3 DNA is TGTGCCAGCAGCTCATTAATTCCCGACTATGGCTACACCTTC. Amino acid sequence: CASSSLIPDYGYTF.

The chain employs TRBV5-6 and TRBJ2-1; D is undetermined. The CDR3 is made up of 14 amino acids. Trimming left V 2 bases short and J 5 bases short, with 11 bases between. Germline CDR1 and CDR2: SGHDT and YYEEEE. The CDR3 region has the DNA TGTGCCAGCAGCTTCTCTGCACTAAACAATGAGCAGTTCTTC. This codes for CASSFSALNNEQFF.

This chain joins TRBV6-4 and TRBJ1-1; D might be TRBD1 (5 bases). CDR3 size: 14 residues. The germline V gene has CDR1 MRHNA and CDR2 SNTAGT. The germline V and J ends were trimmed by 3 bases and 5 bases, with 13 bases remaining between them. The chain's CDR3 is CASSEEADKTEAFF. The CDR3 DNA reads as TGTGCCAGCAGTGAAGAGGCGGACAAGACTGAAGCTTTCTTT.

The table lists this clone with a count of one. This chain uses TRBV6-5 with TRBJ1-2, with a possible D match to TRBD1 (6 bases). This CDR3 contains 11 residues. Looked up from germline, CDR1 is MNHEY and CDR2 is SVGAGI. V lost 8 bases to trimming and J lost 7 bases, with 11 bases between them. The CDR3 spells CASGGAGGYTF. CDR3 DNA sequence: TGTGCCAGCGGGGGGGCCGGTGGCTACACCTTC.

V is TRBV4-1 and J is TRBJ2-4; D is perhaps TRBD1 (6 bases). Germline V gene data show CDR1 as MGHRA and CDR2 as YSYEKL. V was clipped by 5 bases and J by 0 bases, with 23 bases between them. The CDR3 spans 19 residues. The CDR3 region has the DNA TGCGCCAGCAGCTTAGACGTAGAGACAGGTCAACTAGCCAAAAACATTCAGTACTTC. Its protein is CASSLDVETGQLAKNIQYF.

The chain is built from TRBV29-1 and TRBJ1-2; 12 nucleotides match TRBD1. The J segment lost 11 bases and the V segment lost 5 bases, leaving 12 bases of the junction unmatched. The CDR3 is 14 residues long. Per the germline V gene, CDR1 is SQVTM and CDR2 is ANQGSEA. The CDR3 DNA reads as TGCAGCGTTAACAGTGGGGGACAGGGGGCGGAGTACACCTTC. Its translation: CSVNSGGQGAEYTF.

The chain links TRBV5-1 to TRBJ1-2, with 7 bases fitting TRBD1. The ends lost 7 bases at V and 4 bases at J; junction bases unmatched: 4. Germline assignment: CDR1 SGHRS and CDR2 YFSETQ. CDR3 length: 12 amino acids. Here the CDR3 DNA reads TGCGCCAGCCGCAGGGGGATCTATGGCTACACCTTC. It is translated as CASRRGIYGYTF.

The V gene is TRBV7-2, the J gene TRBJ2-2; 8 bases are a match to TRBD2. J lost 5 bases, V lost 2 bases, and 4 bases had no gene match. Germline values: CDR1 SGHTA, CDR2 FQGNSA. The CDR3 runs 15 residues. CDR3 nucleotide sequence: TGTGCCAGCAGCTTACGGGGGGGCTTGACCGGGGAGCTGTTTTTT. Protein product: CASSLRGGLTGELFF.

The rearrangement links TRBV27 to TRBJ2-1; D is perhaps TRBD1 (6 bases). The CDR3 covers 12 residues. Trimming pared 9 bases from V and 9 bases from J, leaving 15 bases between. Germline-derived CDR1 and CDR2 are MNHEY and SMNVEV (reference sequence). CDR3 nucleotide sequence: TGTGCCAGTTCCCAGGGGTTAAGTGAGCAGTTCTTC. Translated: CASSQGLSEQFF.

The chain couples TRBV29-1 to TRBJ2-5, with TRBD1 identical over 7 bases. The V gene end was trimmed by 6 bases and the J gene end by 5 bases; junction bases not matched to a gene: 9. This CDR3 spans 13 amino acids. Per the germline V gene, CDR1 is SQVTM and CDR2 is ANQGSEA. The CDR3 sequence is CSVRDSVRETQYF. The CDR3 DNA reads TGCAGCGTCCGGGACAGCGTTCGGGAGACCCAGTACTTC.

The rearrangement uses TRBV7-6 and TRBJ2-7; 7 bases map to TRBD2. Germline loops: CDR1 SGHVS, CDR2 FNYEAQ. Trimming at V came to 1 base and at J to 8 bases, leaving 20 bases not matched to a gene. CDR3 size: 18 residues. The CDR3 loop reads CASSLEVGLAVGAGQQYF. CDR3 coding DNA: TGTGCCAGCAGCTTAGAAGTTGGGCTAGCGGTTGGGGCCGGGCAGCAGTACTTC.

The chain uses TRBV6-5 and TRBJ1-2, with no clear D. V gave up 0 bases and J gave up 4 bases, with 9 bases separating them. The CDR3 has 14 residues. Germline V gene data show CDR1 as MNHEY and CDR2 as SVGAGI. The CDR3 reads CASSYSLSPYGYTF. CDR3 coding DNA: TGTGCCAGCAGTTACTCGCTTTCTCCCTATGGCTACACCTTC.

This chain uses TRBV27 with TRBJ1-5; a weak D match, TRBD1 (6 bases). The CDR3 extends over 16 amino acids. Trimming removed 6 bases at V and 2 bases at J, with 17 bases between. The germline CDR1 and CDR2 sequences are MNHEY and SMNVEV (reference sequence). CDR3 nucleotide sequence: TGTGCCAGCAGGAAAGCACTCAGGGGACGCAATCAGCCCCAGCATTTT. This sequence encodes CASRKALRGRNQPQHF.

The chain combines TRBV19 with TRBJ2-3; 7 bases align to TRBD1. From germline, CDR1 is LNHDA and CDR2 SQIVND (reference sequence). The CDR3 runs to 14 residues. Germline trimming cut 3 bases from V and 5 bases from J; bases unmatched to any gene: 5. CDR3 amino acids: CASSMNRGRDTQYF. DNA of the CDR3: TGTGCCAGTAGTATGAACAGGGGACGAGATACGCAGTATTTT.

This chain joins TRBV19 and TRBJ2-3; 10 nucleotides align to TRBD2. The CDR3 is 15 amino acids. V lost 6 bases to trimming and J lost 2 bases; unmatched junction nucleotides: 5. Germline V gene sequence: CDR1 LNHDA, CDR2 SQIVND (reference sequence). The CDR3 bases are TGTGCCAGTAGACGGACTAGCGGAGCCACAGATACGCAGTATTTT. It yields the protein CASRRTSGATDTQYF. Complete variable domain (other parts from reference TRBV19 and TRBJ2-3): DGGITQSPKYLFRKEGQNVTLSCEQNLNHDAMYWYRQDPGQGLRLIYYSQIVNDFQKGDIAEGYSVSREKKESFPLTVTSAQKNPTAFYLCASRRTSGATDTQYFGPGTRLTVL.

This chain links TRBV2 with TRBJ1-2, with D perhaps matching TRBD1 (6 bases). This CDR3 spans 13 amino acids. V shed 5 bases and J shed 6 bases, with 13 bases lying between them. Germline assignment: CDR1 SNHLY and CDR2 FYNNEI. DNA for the CDR3: TGTGCCAGCAGTTCCGGGACATTCCATGGCTACACCTTC. Translating gives CASSSGTFHGYTF.

The chain carries TRBV5-1 and TRBJ2-2; the D gene is possibly TRBD1 (5 bases). Deletions cut 3 bases from V and 7 bases from J, with 16 bases between. This CDR3 comprises 15 residues. The germline V gene has CDR1 SGHRS and CDR2 YFSETQ. The CDR3 DNA reads as TGCGCCAGCAGCTCAACACCCCAGGGTGGCGGGGAGCTGTTTTTT. The encoded protein is CASSSTPQGGGELFF.

The rearrangement uses TRBV30 and TRBJ2-7; D is perhaps TRBD1 (5 bases). V lost 0 bases and J 0 bases, leaving 6 bases between the germline ends. The CDR3 runs to 13 residues. The germline V gene encodes CDR1 GTSNPN and CDR2 SVGIG (reference sequence). The CDR3 bases are TGTGCCTGGAGTGTAGGGGACTCCTACGAGCAGTACTTC. It specifies CAWSVGDSYEQYF.

The V call is TRBV19, the J call TRBJ2-3; D gene ambiguous. The CDR3 is 15 amino acids. Trimming took off 3 bases at V and 0 bases at J, with 10 bases between the two ends. The germline V gene has CDR1 LNHDA and CDR2 SQIVND (reference sequence). The CDR3 DNA sequence: TGTGCCAGTAGTATGGTCGGATCTAGCACAGATACGCAGTATTTT. Its protein product is CASSMVGSSTDTQYF.

The chain uses TRBV29-1 and TRBJ2-7; D is unclear. The CDR3 is made up of 12 amino acids. V lost 3 bases, J lost 1 base, and 7 bases lay in between. CDR1 SQVTM and CDR2 ANQGSEA come from the germline V gene. In DNA, the CDR3 is TGCAGCGTTGATGGCGGATCCTACGAGCAGTACTTC. Translated: CSVDGGSYEQYF.